This T cell receptor beta chain comes out of a study of blood T cell repertoires in COVID-19. Germline CDR1 and CDR2: MNHEY and SVGAGI. V was pared by 2 bases and J by 5 bases, with 12 bases between. CDR3 length: 14 residues. In the study's own analysis: Reference gene primer amplification gave estimated nucleated cell counts. The repertoire was sequenced with immunoSEQ multiplex PCR; TCRdb's copy has only in-frame clones and lacks some. V and J calls and clone size are copied from that table; D and trimming were computed from the DNA. The sample yields some 150,000 clones, roughly 80% seen once. The clonotype was recovered from a woman aged 45-65 years who had recovered from COVID-19. The specimen sequenced was PBMCs or T cells enriched from blood (not recorded which). The chain couples TRBV6-5 to TRBJ1-1, with D uncertain. Here the CDR3 DNA reads TGTGCCAGCAGTTACCGCCCTAGCGGGACTGAAGCTTTCTTT. This encodes CASSYRPSGTEAFF.